This T cell receptor (beta chain) was profiled in a study of cytomegalovirus exposure and HLA in healthy donors. Whole-study results and caveats: It is likely that the observed cluster of highly shared sequence variants was a sequencing artifact. Later analysis placed DRB1 highest and HLA-C lowest in TCR association rates, which differed by HLA locus.

Per germline, CDR1 SGHAT and CDR2 FQNNGV. The V segment lost 4 bases and the J segment 8 bases; nucleotides outside the gene matches: 3. CDR3 size: 12 residues. Remarks on this clone: What it recognizes is unknown.

PCR used 60 Vbeta primers and 13 Jbeta primers. The table came from immunoSEQ multiplex PCR; TCRdb's copy has only in-frame clones and leaves some out. Seen here are about 110,000 clones, 82% observed once, and the top ten hold 1.5% to 2%. The TCR comes from a middle-aged man in good health and CMV-seronegative. Input material: PBMCs. The chain carries TRBV11-2 and TRBJ1-2, with 8 bases that match TRBD1. The CDR3 nucleotides read TGTGCCAGCAGCTCAGGGGGCTTCGGCTACACCTTC. Translated, it gives CASSSGGFGYTF.